This entry features one TCR beta chain sequence. These data come from a study of cytomegalovirus exposure and HLA in healthy donors. Amplification used 60 Vbeta primers and 13 Jbeta primers. The assay was immunoSEQ multiplex PCR, and TCRdb's table has in-frame clones only and misses some. The sample lists fewer than 110,000 clones; more than 65% were seen once. Germline V lookup: CDR1 SGHRS, CDR2 YFSETQ. After removal of 1 base from V and 4 bases from J, the junction contained 5 bases not matched to a gene. This CDR3 comprises 15 residues. Sequencing was done on a sample of PBMCs. This chain links TRBV5-1 with TRBJ2-1; the match to TRBD1 covers 7 bases. This receptor was obtained from a male donor in good health and CMV-seronegative. CDR3: CASSLRQGHYNEQFF. CDR3 DNA: TGCGCCAGCAGCTTGCGACAGGGCCATTACAATGAGCAGTTCTTC.